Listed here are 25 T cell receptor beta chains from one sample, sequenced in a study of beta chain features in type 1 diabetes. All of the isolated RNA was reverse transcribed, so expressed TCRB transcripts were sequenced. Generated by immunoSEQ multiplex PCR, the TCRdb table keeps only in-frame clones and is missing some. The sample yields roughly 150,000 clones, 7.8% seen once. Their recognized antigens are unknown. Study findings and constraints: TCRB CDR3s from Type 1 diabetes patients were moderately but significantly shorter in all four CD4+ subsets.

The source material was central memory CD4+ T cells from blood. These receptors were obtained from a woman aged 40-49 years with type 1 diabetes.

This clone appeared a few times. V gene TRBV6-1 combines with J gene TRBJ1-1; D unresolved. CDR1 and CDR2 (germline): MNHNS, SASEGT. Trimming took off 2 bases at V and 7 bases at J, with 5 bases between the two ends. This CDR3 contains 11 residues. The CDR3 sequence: CASSEIREAFF. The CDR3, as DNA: TGTGCCAGCAGTGAAATCCGTGAAGCTTTCTTT.

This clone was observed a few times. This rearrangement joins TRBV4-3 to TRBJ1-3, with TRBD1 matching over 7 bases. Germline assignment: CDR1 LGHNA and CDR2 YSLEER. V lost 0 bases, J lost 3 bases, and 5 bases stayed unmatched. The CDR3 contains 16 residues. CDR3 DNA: TGCGCCAGCAGCCAAGAGGCAGGGGGAGGTGGAAACACCATATATTTT. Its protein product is CASSQEAGGGGNTIYF.

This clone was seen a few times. The CDR3 DNA reads as TGTGCCAGCAGGTTATCCGGCGGCCCTACTGAAGCTTTCTTT. Its protein product is CASRLSGGPTEAFF. This sequence joins TRBV7-2 and TRBJ1-1; D unclear. Germline V gives CDR1 SGHTA, CDR2 FQGNSA. V dropped 6 bases and J dropped 5 bases, with 16 bases sitting between them. CDR3 length: 14 residues.

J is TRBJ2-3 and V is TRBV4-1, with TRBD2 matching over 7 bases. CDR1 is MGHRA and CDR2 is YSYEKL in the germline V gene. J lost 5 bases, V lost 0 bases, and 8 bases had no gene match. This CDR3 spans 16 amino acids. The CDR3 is CASSQEWSGTGDTQYF. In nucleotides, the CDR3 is TGCGCCAGCAGCCAAGAATGGAGCGGGACGGGAGATACGCAGTATTTT.

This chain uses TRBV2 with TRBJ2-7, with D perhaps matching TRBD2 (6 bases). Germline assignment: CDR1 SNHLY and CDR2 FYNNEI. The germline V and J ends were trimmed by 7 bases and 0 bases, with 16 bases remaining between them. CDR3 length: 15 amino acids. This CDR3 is CASTAALTSSYEQYF. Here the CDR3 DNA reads TGTGCCAGCACGGCTGCACTGACTAGCTCCTACGAGCAGTACTTC.

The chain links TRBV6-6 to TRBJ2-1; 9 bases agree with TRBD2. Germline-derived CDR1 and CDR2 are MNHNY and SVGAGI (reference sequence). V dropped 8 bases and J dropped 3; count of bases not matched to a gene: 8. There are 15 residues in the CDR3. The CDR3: CASGKGAGGYNEQFF. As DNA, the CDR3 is TGTGCCAGCGGGAAGGGAGCGGGAGGCTACAATGAGCAGTTCTTC.

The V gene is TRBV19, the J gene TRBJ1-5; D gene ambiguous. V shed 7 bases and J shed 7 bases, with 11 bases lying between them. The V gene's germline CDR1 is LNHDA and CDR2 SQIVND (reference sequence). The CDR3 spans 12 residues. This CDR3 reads CASTQDGQPQHF. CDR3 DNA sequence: TGTGCCAGTACCCAGGATGGCCAGCCCCAGCATTTT.

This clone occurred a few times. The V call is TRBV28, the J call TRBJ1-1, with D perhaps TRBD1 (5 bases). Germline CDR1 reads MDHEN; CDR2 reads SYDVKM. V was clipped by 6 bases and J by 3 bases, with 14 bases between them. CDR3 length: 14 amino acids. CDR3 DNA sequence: TGTGCCAGCAGCCCCGGAGGGGCGGACACTGAAGCTTTCTTT. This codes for CASSPGGADTEAFF.

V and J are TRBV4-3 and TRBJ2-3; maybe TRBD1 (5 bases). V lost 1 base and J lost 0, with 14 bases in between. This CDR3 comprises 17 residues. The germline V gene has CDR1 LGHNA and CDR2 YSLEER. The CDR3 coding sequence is TGCGCCAGCAGCCAAGCTTGGACAAGGGGAAGCACAGATACGCAGTATTTT. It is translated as CASSQAWTRGSTDTQYF.

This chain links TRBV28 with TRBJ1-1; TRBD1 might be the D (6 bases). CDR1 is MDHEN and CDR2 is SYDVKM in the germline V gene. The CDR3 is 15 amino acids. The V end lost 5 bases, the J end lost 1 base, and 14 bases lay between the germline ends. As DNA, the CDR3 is TGTGCCAGCAGTGGGCAGGGGCAGGGGAACACTGAAGCTTTCTTT. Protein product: CASSGQGQGNTEAFF.

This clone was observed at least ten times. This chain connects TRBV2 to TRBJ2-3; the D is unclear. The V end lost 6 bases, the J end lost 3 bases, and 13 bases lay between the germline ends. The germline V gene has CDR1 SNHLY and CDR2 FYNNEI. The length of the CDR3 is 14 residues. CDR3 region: CASRMNEATDTQYF. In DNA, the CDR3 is TGTGCCAGCAGAATGAACGAAGCGACAGATACGCAGTATTTT.

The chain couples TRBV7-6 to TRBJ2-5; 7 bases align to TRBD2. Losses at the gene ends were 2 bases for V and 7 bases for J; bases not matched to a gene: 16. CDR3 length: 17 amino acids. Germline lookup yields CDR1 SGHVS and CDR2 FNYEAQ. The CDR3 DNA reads TGTGCCAGCAGCTTATGGGCTAGCGGACCAGATAGCGGGACCCAGTACTTC. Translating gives CASSLWASGPDSGTQYF.

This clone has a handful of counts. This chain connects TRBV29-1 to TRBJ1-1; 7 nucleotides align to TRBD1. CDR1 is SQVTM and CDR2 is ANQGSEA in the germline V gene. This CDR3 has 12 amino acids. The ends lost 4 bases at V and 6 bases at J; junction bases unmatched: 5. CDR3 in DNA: TGCAGCGTTGGCGTACAGGGGCCTGAAGCTTTCTTT. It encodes CSVGVQGPEAFF.

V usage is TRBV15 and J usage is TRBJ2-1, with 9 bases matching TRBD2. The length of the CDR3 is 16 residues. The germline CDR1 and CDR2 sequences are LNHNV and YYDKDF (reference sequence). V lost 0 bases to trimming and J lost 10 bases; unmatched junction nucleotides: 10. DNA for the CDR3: TGTGCCACCAGCAGAGAGGGCGGGAGGGTGTCGGGCGAGCAGTTCTTC. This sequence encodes CATSREGGRVSGEQFF.

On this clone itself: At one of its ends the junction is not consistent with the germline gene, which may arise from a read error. The CDR3 nucleotides read TGCGCCAGCAGCGCGACTAGCGGGGGCTCAGATACGCAGTATTTT. Translation: CASSATSGGSDTQYF. The V gene is TRBV5-4, the J gene TRBJ2-3, with 12 bases lining up with TRBD2. The CDR3 contains 15 residues. Germline values: CDR1 SGHNT, CDR2 YYREEE (reference sequence). Together with reference TRBV5-4 and TRBJ2-3, the CDR3 gives the full variable domain: ETGVTQSPTHLIKTRGQQVTLRCSSQSGHNTVSWYQQALGQGPQFIFQYYREEENGRGNFPPRFSGLQFPNYSSELNVNALELDDSALYLCASSATSGGSDTQYFGPGTRLTVL.

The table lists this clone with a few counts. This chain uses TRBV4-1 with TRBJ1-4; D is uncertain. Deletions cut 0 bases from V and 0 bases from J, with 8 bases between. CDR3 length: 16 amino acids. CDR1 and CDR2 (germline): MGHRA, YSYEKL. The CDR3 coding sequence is TGCGCCAGCAGCCAAGATCGGGTTGCAACTAATGAAAAACTGTTTTTT. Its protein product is CASSQDRVATNEKLFF.

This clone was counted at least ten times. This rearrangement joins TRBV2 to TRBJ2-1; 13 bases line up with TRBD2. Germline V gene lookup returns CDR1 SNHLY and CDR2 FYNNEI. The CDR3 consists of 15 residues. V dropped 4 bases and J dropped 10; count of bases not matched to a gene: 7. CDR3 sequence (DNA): TGTGCCAGCAGTGGGGACGGACTAGCGGGAGAAGAGCAGTTCTTC. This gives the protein CASSGDGLAGEEQFF.

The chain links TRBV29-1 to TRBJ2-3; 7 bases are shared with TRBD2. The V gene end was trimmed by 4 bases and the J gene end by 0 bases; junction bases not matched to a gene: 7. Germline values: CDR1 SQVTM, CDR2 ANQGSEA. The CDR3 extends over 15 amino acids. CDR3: CSVGGGGGSTDTQYF. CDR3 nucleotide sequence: TGCAGCGTTGGGGGTGGCGGGGGTAGCACAGATACGCAGTATTTT.

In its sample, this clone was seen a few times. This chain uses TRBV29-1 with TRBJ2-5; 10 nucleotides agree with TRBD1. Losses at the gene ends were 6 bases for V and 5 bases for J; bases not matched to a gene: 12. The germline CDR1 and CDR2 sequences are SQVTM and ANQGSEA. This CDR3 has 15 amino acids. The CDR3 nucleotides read TGCAGCGTGGTGTCCGGGACAGGGGTAGTTGAGACCCAGTACTTC. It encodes CSVVSGTGVVETQYF.

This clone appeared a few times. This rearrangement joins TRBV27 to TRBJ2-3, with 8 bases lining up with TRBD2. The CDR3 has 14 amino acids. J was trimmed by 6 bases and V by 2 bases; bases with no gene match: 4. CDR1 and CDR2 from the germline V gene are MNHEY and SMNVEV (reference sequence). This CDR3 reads CASSLSRLADTQYF. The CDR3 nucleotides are TGTGCCAGCAGTTTAAGTCGACTAGCGGATACGCAGTATTTT.

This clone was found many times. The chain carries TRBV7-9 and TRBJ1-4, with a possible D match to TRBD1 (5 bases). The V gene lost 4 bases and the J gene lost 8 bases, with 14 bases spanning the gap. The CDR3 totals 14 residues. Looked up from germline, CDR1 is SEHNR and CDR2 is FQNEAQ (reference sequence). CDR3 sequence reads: CASSWGGVEEKLFF. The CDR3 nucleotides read TGTGCCAGCAGCTGGGGGGGGGTAGAAGAAAAACTGTTTTTT. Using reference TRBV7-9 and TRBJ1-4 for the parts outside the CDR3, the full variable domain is DTGVSQNPRHKITKRGQNVTFRCDPISEHNRLYWYRQTLGQGPEFLTYFQNEAQLEKSRLLSDRFSAERPKGSFSTLEIQRTEQGDSAMYLCASSWGGVEEKLFFGSGTQLSVL.

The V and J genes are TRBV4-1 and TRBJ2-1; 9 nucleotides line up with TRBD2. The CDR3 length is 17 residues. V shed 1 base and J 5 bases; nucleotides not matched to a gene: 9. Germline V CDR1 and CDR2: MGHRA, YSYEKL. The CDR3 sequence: CASSQVDLGLANNEQFF. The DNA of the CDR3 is TGCGCCAGCAGCCAAGTAGATTTGGGACTAGCTAACAATGAGCAGTTCTTC.

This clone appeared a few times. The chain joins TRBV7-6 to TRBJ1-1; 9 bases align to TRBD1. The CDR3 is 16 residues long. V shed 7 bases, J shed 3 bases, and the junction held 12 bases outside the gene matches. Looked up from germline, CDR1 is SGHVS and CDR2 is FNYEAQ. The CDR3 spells CASTTLGGQGDTEAFF. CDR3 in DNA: TGTGCCAGCACCACATTGGGGGGACAGGGTGACACTGAAGCTTTCTTT.

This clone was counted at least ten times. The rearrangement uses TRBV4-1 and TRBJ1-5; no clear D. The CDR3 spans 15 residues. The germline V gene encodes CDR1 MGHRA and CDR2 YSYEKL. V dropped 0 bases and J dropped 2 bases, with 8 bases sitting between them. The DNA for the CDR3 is TGCGCCAGCAGCCAAGAAGACCAGGGCAATCAGCCCCAGCATTTT. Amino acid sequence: CASSQEDQGNQPQHF.

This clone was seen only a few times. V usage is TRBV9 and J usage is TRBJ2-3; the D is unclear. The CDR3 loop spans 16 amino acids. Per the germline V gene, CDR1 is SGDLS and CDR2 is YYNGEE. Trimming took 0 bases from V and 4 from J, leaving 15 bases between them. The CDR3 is CASSVDLSGAADTQYF. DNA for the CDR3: TGTGCCAGCAGCGTAGACCTCTCTGGAGCAGCAGATACGCAGTATTTT.